A selection of T cell receptor beta chains follows, all from one sample in a study of shared clonotypes between healthy human individuals. TCRdb keeps only in-frame clones here, not all; method: immunoSEQ multiplex PCR. The table records approximately 2.5 million clones, about 92% of them present only once. Sequenced material: naive CD4+ T cells sorted from blood. The source is a man aged 18 to 30 in good health. Both conserved end residues are part of each CDR3. A D gene is named only where the DNA matches it firmly. A row's size may be missing; if present it is once, few, many or a size class.

TRBD1	TRBV4-3	.	TRBJ2-7	CASSQESPWQGAYEQYF	TGCGCCAGCAGCCAAGAATCTCCATGGCAGGGGGCCTACGAGCAGTACTTC
.	TRBV5-1	.	TRBJ2-5	CASSLHLQETQYF	TGCGCCAGCAGCTTACATTTACAAGAGACCCAGTACTTC
.	TRBV29-1	.	TRBJ1-5	CSVEDQGRDQPQHF	TGCAGCGTTGAAGATCAGGGCAGAGATCAGCCCCAGCATTTT
.	TRBV30	.	TRBJ1-5	CAWSGGVGQPQHF	TGTGCCTGGAGTGGAGGGGTCGGTCAGCCCCAGCATTTT
.	TRBV7-9	.	TRBJ2-7	CASSSSGVNEQYF	TGTGCCAGCAGCTCCTCGGGAGTCAACGAGCAGTACTTC
.	TRBV5-1	.	TRBJ2-2	CASSLGFYPNTGELFF	TGCGCCAGCAGCTTAGGGTTTTACCCGAACACCGGGGAGCTGTTTTTT
.	TRBV11-3	.	TRBJ2-3	CASSPRSYTDTQYF	TGTGCCAGCAGCCCGAGGTCGTACACAGATACGCAGTATTTT
.	TRBV27	.	TRBJ2-1	CASSLNRVYNEQFF	TGTGCCAGCAGCCTCAACAGGGTCTACAATGAGCAGTTCTTC
.	TRBV4-3	.	TRBJ2-7	CASSQEKGGYEQYF	TGCGCCAGCAGCCAAGAGAAAGGGGGCTACGAGCAGTACTTC
TRBD1	TRBV28	.	TRBJ1-2	CASRHTGANYGYTF	TGTGCCAGCAGACATACAGGGGCTAACTATGGCTACACCTTC
TRBD1	TRBV27	.	TRBJ1-2	CASSLDGTGLMRGYTF	TGTGCCAGCAGTTTAGATGGGACAGGGCTTATGAGGGGCTACACCTTC
.	TRBV10-1	once	TRBJ2-3	CATSPGGPTDTQYF	TGCGCCACTTCGCCCGGCGGGCCCACAGATACGCAGTATTTT
.	TRBV5-1	.	TRBJ1-5	CASRGDINQPQHF	TGCGCCAGCAGGGGTGACATCAATCAGCCCCAGCATTTT
.	TRBV19	.	TRBJ2-4	CASSIPGTLQNIQYF	TGTGCCAGTAGTATTCCCGGGACACTACAAAACATTCAGTACTTC
.	TRBV4-1	few	TRBJ1-1	CASRSQGKNTEAFF	TGCGCCAGCAGATCACAGGGAAAGAACACTGAAGCTTTCTTT
.	TRBV5-1	few	TRBJ2-7	CASRLADKAAAEQYF	TGCGCCAGCAGGTTGGCCGACAAGGCGGCGGCCGAGCAGTACTTC
TRBD1	TRBV7-2	once	TRBJ2-2	CASSLTGTGGLSGELFF	TGTGCCAGCAGCTTGACCGGGACAGGGGGCCTATCCGGGGAGCTGTTTTTT
.	TRBV6-5	.	TRBJ1-5	CASSYVFDSNQPQHF	TGTGCCAGCAGTTACGTTTTTGATAGCAATCAGCCCCAGCATTTT
.	TRBV13	.	TRBJ2-7	CASSRQSYEQYF	TGTGCCAGCAGCAGACAGTCCTACGAGCAGTACTTC
.	TRBV25-1	.	TRBJ2-5	CASSSASGPGVIETQYF	TGTGCCAGCAGTTCGGCTTCAGGGCCAGGGGTAATAGAGACCCAGTACTTC
.	TRBV19	once	TRBJ1-1	CASSIPGWGTEAFF	TGTGCCAGTAGTATACCAGGGTGGGGCACTGAAGCTTTCTTT
.	TRBV19	.	TRBJ1-1	CASSRKDSGRNTEAFF	TGTGCCAGTAGTAGGAAGGACTCAGGGAGGAACACTGAAGCTTTCTTT
.	TRBV10-2	.	TRBJ1-5	CASSRDTNQPQHF	TGCGCCAGTTCCAGGGATACCAATCAGCCCCAGCATTTT
TRBD2	TRBV10-2	.	TRBJ2-3	CASSGTSVSQKGPDTQYF	TGCGCCAGCAGTGGGACTAGCGTTTCACAAAAGGGACCAGATACGCAGTATTTT
TRBD1	TRBV4-3	.	TRBJ1-2	CASSQEGGQGNGYTF	TGCGCCAGCAGCCAAGAGGGGGGACAGGGGAACGGCTACACCTTC
.	TRBV19	.	TRBJ1-2	CASSYQGAIGYGYTF	TGTGCCAGTAGTTATCAGGGTGCGATCGGCTATGGCTACACCTTC
.	TRBV6-6	.	TRBJ2-7	CASKKAYSYEQYF	TGTGCCAGCAAGAAGGCTTACTCCTACGAGCAGTACTTC
TRBD1	TRBV6-5	few	TRBJ1-6	CASRGTGLGSPLHF	TGTGCCAGCAGGGGGACAGGTCTGGGATCACCCCTCCACTTT
.	TRBV7-2	.	TRBJ2-6	CASSLTILSGANVLTF	TGTGCCAGCAGCTTGACTATACTCTCTGGGGCCAACGTCCTGACTTTC
TRBD2	TRBV30	.	TRBJ2-3	CAWSGPGGPGTDTQYF	TGTGCCTGGAGTGGACCGGGGGGGCCGGGCACAGATACGCAGTATTTT
.	TRBV19	.	TRBJ1-5	CASSIDRGRNNQPQHF	TGTGCCAGTAGTATAGATCGGGGACGGAACAATCAGCCCCAGCATTTT